This passage covers 2 T cell receptor beta chains from one sample sequenced in a study of cytomegalovirus exposure and HLA in healthy donors (dated by TCRdb to 2016 to 2017). The method behind the library was the immunoSEQ multiplex PCR assay. A mixture of 60 forward primers for TCR Vbeta segments and 13 reverse primers for TCR Jbeta segments was used in the multiplex PCR. The table comes from immuneACCESS by way of TCRdb, which keeps in-frame sequences with V and J called. Part of the clones is missing from these tables; in studies checked, under half for an unresolved V gene and the rest for unknown reasons. This sample holds 75,000 to 100,000 clones; roughly 8.2% were observed only once. Clones ranked in the top ten supply about 2% of the sample. Specimen: PBMCs. These receptors came from a man aged 50 or older in good health and CMV-seronegative.

The rearrangement links TRBV27 to TRBJ2-2, with D maybe TRBD1 (6 bases). The CDR3 has 15 amino acids. V was pared by 0 bases and J by 5 bases, with 10 bases between. Germline assignment: CDR1 MNHEY and CDR2 SMNVEV (reference sequence). This CDR3 is CASSLSQGRTGELFF. DNA for the CDR3: TGTGCCAGCAGTTTATCCCAGGGGCGTACCGGGGAGCTGTTTTTT.

The chain carries TRBV6-5 and TRBJ1-2; D might be TRBD1 (5 bases). The CDR3 totals 16 residues. Germline CDR1 reads MNHEY; CDR2 reads SVGAGI. Trimming removed 2 bases from V and 3 bases from J, with 16 bases in between. The CDR3 DNA reads as TGTGCCAGCAGTTACAATTCCAGACAGACCCACTATGGCTACACCTTC. Amino acid sequence: CASSYNSRQTHYGYTF.